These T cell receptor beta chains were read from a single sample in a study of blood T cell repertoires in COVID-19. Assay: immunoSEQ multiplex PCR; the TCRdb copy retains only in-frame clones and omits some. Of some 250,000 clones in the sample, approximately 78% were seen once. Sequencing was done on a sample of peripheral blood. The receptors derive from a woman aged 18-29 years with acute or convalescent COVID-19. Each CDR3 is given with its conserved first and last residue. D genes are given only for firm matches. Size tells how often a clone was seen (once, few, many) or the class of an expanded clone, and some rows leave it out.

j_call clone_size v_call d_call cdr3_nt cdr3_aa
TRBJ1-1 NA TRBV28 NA TGTGCCAGCAGTTTGGGTATACAGAGCCTGAACACTGAAGCTTTCTTT CASSLGIQSLNTEAFF
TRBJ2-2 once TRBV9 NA TGTGCCAGCAGCGTACAGATTACCGGGGAGCTGTTTTTT CASSVQITGELFF
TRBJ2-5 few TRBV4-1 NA TGCGCCAGCAGCCCCTGGACAGAACAAGAGACCCAGTACTTC CASSPWTEQETQYF
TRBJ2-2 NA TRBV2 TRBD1 TGTGCCAGCAGTACGACAGGGCCCCTGAACACCGGGGAGCTGTTTTTT CASSTTGPLNTGELFF
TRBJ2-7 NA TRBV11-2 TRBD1 TGTGCCAGCAGCTTAGACACCGGGACAGGGGTCCGTGAGCAGTACTTC CASSLDTGTGVREQYF
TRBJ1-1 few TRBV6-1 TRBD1 TGTGCCAGCAGTGAAGGGACAGGGATGAACACTGAAGCTTTCTTT CASSEGTGMNTEAFF
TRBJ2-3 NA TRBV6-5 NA TGTGCCAGCAGTTACCGCCCTCGGGTAGATACGCAGTATTTT CASSYRPRVDTQYF
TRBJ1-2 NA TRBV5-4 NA TGTGCCAGCAGCCACCACGGCCAGGGTCTTTCGGGCTACACCTTC CASSHHGQGLSGYTF
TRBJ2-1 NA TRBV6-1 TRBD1 TGTGCCAGCAGTGGTACCCCAGGACAGGCCCATAATGAGCAGTTCTTC CASSGTPGQAHNEQFF
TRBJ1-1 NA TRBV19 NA TGTGCCAGTAGTATAGATCGGGGTAACACTGAAGCTTTCTTT CASSIDRGNTEAFF
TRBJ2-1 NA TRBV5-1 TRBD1 TGCGCCAGCAGCACCCGGGACAGGGCCTACAATGAGCAGTTCTTC CASSTRDRAYNEQFF
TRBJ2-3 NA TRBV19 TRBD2 TGTGCCAGTAGCGGGAGGGCCATGGGCACAGATACGCAGTATTTT CASSGRAMGTDTQYF
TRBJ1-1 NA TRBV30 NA TGTGCCTGGAGTGTAGAAGCAGAAGCTTTCTTT CAWSVEAEAFF
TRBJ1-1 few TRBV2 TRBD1 TGTGCCAGCAGTCTCGGACAGGGGGTAGTCACTGAAGCTTTCTTT CASSLGQGVVTEAFF
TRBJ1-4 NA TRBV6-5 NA TGTGCCAGCAGTTACGGGGGGACCCTTACTGAAAAACTGTTTTTT CASSYGGTLTEKLFF
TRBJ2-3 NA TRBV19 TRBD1 TGTGCCAGTAGTATAGCGCTCTTGGGGACAGCCTACACAGATACGCAGTATTTT CASSIALLGTAYTDTQYF
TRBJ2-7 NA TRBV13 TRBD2 TGTGCCAGCAGCAGAGGACTAGCGGGAGACGAGCAGTACTTC CASSRGLAGDEQYF
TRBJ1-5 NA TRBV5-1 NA TGCGCCAGCAGCCCCGGCGGCGCAAATCAGCCCCAGCATTTT CASSPGGANQPQHF
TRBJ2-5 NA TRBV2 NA TGTGCCAGCAGTGACCTCTCTTACCAAGAGACCCAGTACTTC CASSDLSYQETQYF
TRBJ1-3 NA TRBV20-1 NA TGCAGTGTTATCTCAGGGGACACCATATATTTT CSVISGDTIYF
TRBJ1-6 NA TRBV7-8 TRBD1 TGTGCCAGCAGCTTACAGGGGGCGTCCAATTCACCCCTCCACTTT CASSLQGASNSPLHF
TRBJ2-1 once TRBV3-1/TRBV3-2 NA TGTGCCAGCAGCCAAGCTTTAGCCGAGTACAATGAGCAGTTCTTC CASSQALAEYNEQFF
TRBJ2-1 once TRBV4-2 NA TGTGCCAGCAGCCAAGAGGTGGGAGGGACATACAATGAGCAGTTCTTC CASSQEVGGTYNEQFF
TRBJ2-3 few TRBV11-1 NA TGTGCCAGCACCCCCGGGACTGTCCCTAGCACAGATACGCAGTATTTT CASTPGTVPSTDTQYF
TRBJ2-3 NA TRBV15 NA TGTGCCACCAGCAGAGAGTTGACAGTACCAAACACAGATACGCAGTATTTT CATSRELTVPNTDTQYF
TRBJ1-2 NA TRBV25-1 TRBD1 TGTGCCAGCAGTGGGGACAGCCTACTCCTCTATGGCTACACCTTC CASSGDSLLLYGYTF
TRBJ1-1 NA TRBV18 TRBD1 TGTGCCAGCTCAGCTCTTGCGACAGGGGCCACTGAAGCTTTCTTT CASSALATGATEAFF
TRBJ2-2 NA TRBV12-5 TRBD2 TGTGCTAGTGGTTTGGTACTGTGGCTAGCGGGAGGGTCGGGGACAGGTACCGGGGAGCTGTTTTTT CASGLVLWLAGGSGTGTGELFF
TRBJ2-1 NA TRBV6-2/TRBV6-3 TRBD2 TGTGCCAGCAGTTACGGGACTAGCGGGAACAATGAGCAGTTCTTC CASSYGTSGNNEQFF
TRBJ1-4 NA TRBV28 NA TGTGCCAGCAGTTTTTTTATTGGGCGAGGGGAAAAACTGTTTTTT CASSFFIGRGEKLFF
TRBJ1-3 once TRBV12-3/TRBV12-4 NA TGTGCCAGCAGCCCCCAGGCAAACACCATATATTTT CASSPQANTIYF
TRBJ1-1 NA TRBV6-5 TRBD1 TGTGCCACCCACCCCGGAAGGGGGCACACTGAAGCTTTCTTT CATHPGRGHTEAFF
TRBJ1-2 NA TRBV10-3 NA TGTGCCATCAGTGGGCCCGGGACTATGGGCTTAGGTGGCTACACCTTC CAISGPGTMGLGGYTF
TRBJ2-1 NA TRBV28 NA TGTGCCAGCAGTTTAAGACTAGACCATGAGCAGTTCTTC CASSLRLDHEQFF
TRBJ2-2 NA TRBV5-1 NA TGCGCCAGCAGCTGGAGTAGCTTAGCGAACACCGGGGAGCTGTTTTTT CASSWSSLANTGELFF
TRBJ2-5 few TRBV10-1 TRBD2 TGCGCCAGCTCGACTAGCGGGAGTGAGACCCAGTACTTC CASSTSGSETQYF
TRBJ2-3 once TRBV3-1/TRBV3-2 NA TGTGCCAGCAGCCAAGGAGTCACAGCCCAAAGCACAGATACGCAGTATTTT CASSQGVTAQSTDTQYF
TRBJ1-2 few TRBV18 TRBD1 TGTGCCAGCTCACCCGGGGACAGGGGGCGTGATGGCTACACCTTC CASSPGDRGRDGYTF
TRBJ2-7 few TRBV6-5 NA TGTGCCAGCAGTTATAAGGGGGTCTCCTACGAGCAGTACTTC CASSYKGVSYEQYF
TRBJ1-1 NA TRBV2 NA TGTGCCAGCACCCTAGCGAACACTGAAGCTTTCTTT CASTLANTEAFF
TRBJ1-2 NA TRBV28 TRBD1 TGTGCCAGCAGTGGGACAGGAGACTCTTCTTACTATGGCTACACCTTC CASSGTGDSSYYGYTF
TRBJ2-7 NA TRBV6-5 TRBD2 TGTGCCAGCAGGCGCGGGAGAGGGAGCTCCTACGAGCAGTACTTC CASRRGRGSSYEQYF
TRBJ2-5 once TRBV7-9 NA TGTGCCAGCAGCGATACATGGCGGGACGGGAAAGAGACCCAGTACTTC CASSDTWRDGKETQYF
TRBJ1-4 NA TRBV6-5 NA TGTGCCAGCAGTTTCCCTAGACAGGCAACTAATGAAAAACTGTTTTTT CASSFPRQATNEKLFF
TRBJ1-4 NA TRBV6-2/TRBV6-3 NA TGTGCCAGCAGTATTCGGGGTAAAGTTTCTGAAAAACTGTTTTTT CASSIRGKVSEKLFF
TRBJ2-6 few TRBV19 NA TGTGCCAGTAGCACAGGGTATGGGGCCAACGTCCTGACTTTC CASSTGYGANVLTF
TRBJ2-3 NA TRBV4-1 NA TGCGCCAGCAGCCAAGAGGGACTGGGCGGGCGCACAGATACGCAGTATTTT CASSQEGLGGRTDTQYF